This entry features one TCR beta chain sequence. The target antigen is unknown. These data belong to a study of T cell responses to AZD1222 COVID-19 vaccine. Whole-study results and caveats: Nearly half of spike-specific TCRs reportedly go after variant regions that carry no mutations. Donors, mostly white British, included more females; clonal diversity was possibly underestimated.

The data were produced by immunoSEQ multiplex PCR, yet TCRdb's version contains in-frame clones alone and is incomplete. The sample yields approximately 88,000 clones, 70% to 85% seen once. V lost 6 bases to trimming and J lost 0 bases, with 10 bases between them. The germline CDR1 and CDR2 sequences are LNHDA and SQIVND (reference sequence). This CDR3 comprises 14 residues. The sequence was collected from an adult in good health. V usage is TRBV19 and J usage is TRBJ2-3; D is unresolved. The sequencing used peripheral blood, collected on day 0 of AZD1222 vaccination. The CDR3 DNA follows: TGTGCCAGTAGGGTCGGGCCGAGCACAGATACGCAGTATTTT. Translation: CASRVGPSTDTQYF.